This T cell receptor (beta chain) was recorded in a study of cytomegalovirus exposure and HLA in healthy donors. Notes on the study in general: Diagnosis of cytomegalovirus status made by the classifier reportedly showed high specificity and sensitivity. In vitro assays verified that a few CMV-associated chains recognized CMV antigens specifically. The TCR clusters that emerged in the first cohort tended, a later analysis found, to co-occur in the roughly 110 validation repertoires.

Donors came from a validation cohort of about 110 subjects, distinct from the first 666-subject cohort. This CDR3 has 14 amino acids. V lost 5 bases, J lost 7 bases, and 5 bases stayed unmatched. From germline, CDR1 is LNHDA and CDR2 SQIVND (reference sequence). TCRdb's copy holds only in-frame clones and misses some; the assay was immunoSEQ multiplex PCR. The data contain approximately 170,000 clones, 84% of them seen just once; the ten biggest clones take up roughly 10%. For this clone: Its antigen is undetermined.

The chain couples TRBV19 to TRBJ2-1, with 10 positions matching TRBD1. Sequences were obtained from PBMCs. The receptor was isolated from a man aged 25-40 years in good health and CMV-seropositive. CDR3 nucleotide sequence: TGTGCCAGTAGTCCGGACAGGGGGGGGAATGAGCAGTTCTTC. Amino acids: CASSPDRGGNEQFF.